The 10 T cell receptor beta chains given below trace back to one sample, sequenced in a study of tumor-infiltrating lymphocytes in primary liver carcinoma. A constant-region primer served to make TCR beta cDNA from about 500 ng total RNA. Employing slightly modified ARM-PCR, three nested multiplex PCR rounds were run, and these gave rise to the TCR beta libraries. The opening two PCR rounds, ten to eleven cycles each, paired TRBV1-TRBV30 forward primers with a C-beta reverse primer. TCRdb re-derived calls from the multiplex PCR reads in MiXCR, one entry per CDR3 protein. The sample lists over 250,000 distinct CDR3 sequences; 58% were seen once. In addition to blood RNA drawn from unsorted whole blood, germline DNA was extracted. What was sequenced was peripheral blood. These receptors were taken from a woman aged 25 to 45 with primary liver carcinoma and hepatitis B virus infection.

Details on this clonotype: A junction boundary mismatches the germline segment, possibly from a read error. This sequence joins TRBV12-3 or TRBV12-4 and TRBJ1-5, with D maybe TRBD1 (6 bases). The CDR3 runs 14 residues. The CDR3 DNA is TGTGTCAGCAGCAAGGGGGTAAGCAATCAGGCCCAGCATTTT. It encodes CVSSKGVSNQAQHF.

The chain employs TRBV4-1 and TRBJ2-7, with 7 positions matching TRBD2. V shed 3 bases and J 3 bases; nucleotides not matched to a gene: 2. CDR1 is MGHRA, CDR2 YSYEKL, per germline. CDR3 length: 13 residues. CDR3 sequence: CASSHERGYEQYF. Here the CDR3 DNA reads TGCGCCAGCAGCCATGAGCGGGGCTACGAGCAGTACTTC.

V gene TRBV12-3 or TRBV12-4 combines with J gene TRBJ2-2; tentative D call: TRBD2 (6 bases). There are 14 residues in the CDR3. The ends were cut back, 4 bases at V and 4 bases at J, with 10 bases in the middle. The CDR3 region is CASSSGVRTGELFF. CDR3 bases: TGTGCCAGCAGTTCGGGGGTACGCACCGGGGAGCTGTTTTTT.

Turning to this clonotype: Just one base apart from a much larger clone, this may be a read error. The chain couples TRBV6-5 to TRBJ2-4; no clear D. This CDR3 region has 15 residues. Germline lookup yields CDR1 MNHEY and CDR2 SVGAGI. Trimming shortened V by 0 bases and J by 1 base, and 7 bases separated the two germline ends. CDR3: CASSYSGIAKNIQYF. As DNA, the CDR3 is TGTGCCAGCAGTTACTCGGGCATCGCCAAAAACATTCAGTACTTC.

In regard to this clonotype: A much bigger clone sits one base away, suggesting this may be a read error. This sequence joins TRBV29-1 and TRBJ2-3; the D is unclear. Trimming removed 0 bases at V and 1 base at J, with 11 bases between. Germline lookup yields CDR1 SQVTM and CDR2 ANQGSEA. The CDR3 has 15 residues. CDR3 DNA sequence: TGCAGCGTTGAAGATCTTAAGAGCCGCACAGATACGCAGTATTTT. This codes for CSVEDLKSRTDTQYF.

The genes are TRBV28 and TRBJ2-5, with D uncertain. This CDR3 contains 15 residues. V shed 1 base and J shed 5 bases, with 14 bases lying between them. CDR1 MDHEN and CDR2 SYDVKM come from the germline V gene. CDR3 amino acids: CASSLSGSPSETQYF. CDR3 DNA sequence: TGTGCCAGCAGTTTATCGGGCTCCCCGTCGGAGACCCAGTACTTC.

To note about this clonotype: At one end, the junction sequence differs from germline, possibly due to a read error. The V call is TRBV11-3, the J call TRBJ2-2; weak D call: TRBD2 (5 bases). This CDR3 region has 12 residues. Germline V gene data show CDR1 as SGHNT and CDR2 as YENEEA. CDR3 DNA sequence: TGTGCCAGCAGCGAGAACACCGGGGATCTGATTTTT. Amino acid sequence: CASSENTGDLIF.

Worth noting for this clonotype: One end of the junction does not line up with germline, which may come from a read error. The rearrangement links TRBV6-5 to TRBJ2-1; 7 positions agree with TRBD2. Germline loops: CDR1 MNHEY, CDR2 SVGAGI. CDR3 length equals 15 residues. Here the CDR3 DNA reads TGTGCCAGCAGTTACTCCCTAGCGGCCAACAATGAGCTGTTCTTC. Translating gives CASSYSLAANNELFF.

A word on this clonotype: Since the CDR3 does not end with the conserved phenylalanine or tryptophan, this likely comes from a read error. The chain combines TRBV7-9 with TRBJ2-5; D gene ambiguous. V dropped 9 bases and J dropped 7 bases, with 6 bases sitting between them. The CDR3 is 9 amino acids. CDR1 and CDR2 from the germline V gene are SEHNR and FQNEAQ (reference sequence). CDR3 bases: TGTGCCAGAGGTGGGACCCAGTACTTA. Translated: CARGGTQYL.

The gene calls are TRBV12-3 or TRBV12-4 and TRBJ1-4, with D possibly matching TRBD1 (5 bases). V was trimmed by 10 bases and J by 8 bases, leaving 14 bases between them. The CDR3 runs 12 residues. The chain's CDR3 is CAIPDDREKLFF. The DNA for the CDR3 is TGTGCCATTCCGGATGACAGAGAAAAACTGTTTTTT.